This TCR beta chain was recorded in a study of T cell clonotyping in hematopoietic cell transplantation. Findings and limits, study-wide: Recipient TCR diversity dropped after transplant; expanded clonotypes rose from day 30 to 180.

The protocol was immunoSEQ multiplex PCR, while the TCRdb copy is restricted to in-frame clones and leaves out a portion. The sample shows about 69,000 clones, about 96% of them seen only once. On this clone itself: Its antigen remains unknown.

Unmatched junction bases numbered 10, after V lost 4 bases and J lost 4 bases. This CDR3 has 17 amino acids. Germline CDR1 SGHDN, CDR2 FVKESK. Documented time point: recipient sample about 28 days before transplant, after cytoreduction. The chain links TRBV14 to TRBJ2-1; 10 positions agree with TRBD2. The specimen was peripheral blood mononuclear cells, collected before stem cell transplant. The sequence was collected from a woman aged 45 to 65 with acute myeloid leukemia. Some clones in this sample may be carry-over from other donors' samples. CDR3: CASSPTYGLADYNEQFF. The CDR3 DNA sequence: TGTGCCAGCAGCCCGACCTACGGACTAGCGGATTACAATGAGCAGTTCTTC.